The clone carrying this T cell receptor (beta chain) has ten or more counts. Amplification of TCR beta CDR3 regions used RNA as the template. HTBI primers were used for first-round RT-PCR of the TCR CDR3. MiXCR, run by TCRdb on the multiplex PCR reads, gives a single entry per CDR3 protein. The profile shows about 350,000 distinct CDR3 sequences, roughly 20% of them singletons. This specimen belongs to a study of T cells in Graves' hyperthyroidism and ophthalmopathy. The PBMCs had their origin in roughly 9.4 ml of fresh peripheral blood. This clonotype was sampled from a woman between 40 and 50 years old with Graves' ophthalmopathy. Sequenced: blood.

CDR3 nucleotide sequence: TGTGCCAGCAGCAGACTAGTGGAAGGCCAAGAGACCCAGTACTTC. Its translation: CASSRLVEGQETQYF. This chain connects TRBV7-9 to TRBJ2-5, with D perhaps TRBD2 (6 bases). The ends were cut back, 5 bases at V and 1 base at J, with 14 bases in the middle. This CDR3 comprises 15 residues. Per germline, CDR1 SEHNR and CDR2 FQNEAQ (reference sequence).